The 6 T cell receptor beta chains listed next were all sequenced from one sample in a study of Graves' ophthalmopathy and Graves' hyperthyroidism. RNA transcripts provided the template for amplifying TCR beta CDR3 regions. First-round RT-PCR relied on HTBI primers, and a second-round multiplex PCR came next. MiXCR, applied by TCRdb to the multiplex PCR reads, yields one record per CDR3 protein. The table lists about 400,000 distinct CDR3 sequences, around 16% of them singletons. The sample consisted of peripheral blood. The receptors here all came from a woman in her late teens or twenties with Graves' ophthalmopathy.

V gene TRBV6-1 combines with J gene TRBJ1-1, with 7 bases fitting TRBD1. The CDR3 is made up of 11 amino acids. Unmatched junction bases numbered 4, after V lost 8 bases and J lost 7 bases. Germline V gene sequence: CDR1 MNHNS, CDR2 SASEGT. The CDR3 here is CASQGGDEAFF. The CDR3 DNA sequence: TGTGCCAGCCAGGGGGGAGATGAAGCTTTCTTT.

This clonotype has at least ten counts. The gene calls are TRBV6-5 and TRBJ2-7; D unclear. Germline CDR1 MNHEY, CDR2 SVGAGI. The CDR3 contains 14 residues. V dropped 0 bases and J dropped 2 bases, with 8 bases sitting between them. The CDR3 DNA reads as TGTGCCAGCAGTTACTCGTTCGTTGCCTACGAGCAGTACTTC. This gives the protein CASSYSFVAYEQYF.

This clonotype has at least ten counts. The chain joins TRBV20-1 to TRBJ2-7; no definite D call. CDR3 size: 17 residues. V was shortened by 0 bases and J by 0 bases, with 18 bases between the two germline ends. CDR1 is DFQATT, CDR2 SNEGSKA, per germline (reference sequence). The CDR3 sequence is CSARDPKQTRSSYEQYF. The CDR3 bases are TGCAGTGCTAGAGACCCTAAACAAACGCGGAGCTCCTACGAGCAGTACTTC.

This chain connects TRBV12-3 or TRBV12-4 to TRBJ2-5; 7 positions match TRBD2. J lost 3 bases, V lost 5 bases, and 12 bases had no gene match. CDR3 length: 16 residues. CDR3 protein: CASSVSGTNPKETQYF. The DNA for the CDR3 is TGTGCCAGCAGTGTGAGCGGGACTAATCCTAAAGAGACCCAGTACTTC.

This clonotype was seen many times. The junction does not match germline at one end; this may be a read error. The chain employs TRBV12-3 or TRBV12-4 and TRBJ2-7; tentative D call: TRBD2 (5 bases). This CDR3 has 15 amino acids. The CDR3 region has the DNA TGTGCCAGCAGCCCGCTTAATTCTAGCTCCCACGAGCAGTACTTC. It specifies CASSPLNSSSHEQYF.

This clonotype was observed at least ten times. The chain combines TRBV28 with TRBJ2-7, with 7 bases fitting TRBD2. V was clipped by 8 bases and J by 1 base; unmatched bases: 2. From germline, CDR1 is MDHEN and CDR2 SYDVKM. CDR3 length: 12 residues. The DNA for the CDR3 is TGTGCCAGCTGGGGGGGATCCTACGAGCAGTACTTC. Translation gives CASWGGSYEQYF.